Below are 21 T cell receptor beta chains sequenced from a single sample in a study of CD8+CD57+ T cells in acquired aplastic anemia. It was genomic DNA that served as the template for profiling TCR beta VDJ and CDR3. One entry per CDR3 protein results from TCRdb running MiXCR on the reads. The sample carries 200,000 to 250,000 distinct CDR3 sequences, roughly 35% recorded once. Sequencing used sorted CD4+, CD8+, or CD8+CD57+ T cells (not recorded which) from PBMCs. All receptors derive from a human donor in good health, serving as a control.

There are many counts of this clonotype. This chain links TRBV29-1 with TRBJ2-1; D is undetermined. V lost 6 bases and J 4 bases, leaving 10 bases between the germline ends. The CDR3 is 12 residues long. Looked up from germline, CDR1 is SQVTM and CDR2 is ANQGSEA. The chain's CDR3 is CSVGDSYNEQFF. As DNA, the CDR3 is TGCAGCGTCGGAGACTCGTACAATGAGCAGTTCTTC.

The chain uses TRBV20-1 and TRBJ1-5; 10 bases fit TRBD1. Germline CDR1 is DFQATT and CDR2 is SNEGSKA (reference sequence). This CDR3 region has 14 residues. The junction had 5 bases not matched to a gene; V was cut back by 3 bases and J by 6 bases. This CDR3 is CSASKGQGFQPQHF. The CDR3 DNA reads TGCAGTGCTAGTAAGGGACAGGGGTTTCAGCCCCAGCATTTT.

This clonotype was picked up many times. The genes are TRBV2 and TRBJ2-5; possibly TRBD1 for D (8 bases). Germline V gene sequence: CDR1 SNHLY, CDR2 FYNNEI. Trimming stripped 3 bases from V and 5 bases from J, with 13 bases between. The CDR3 is 14 amino acids. In DNA, the CDR3 is TGTGCCAGCAGTGACGGACAGGGAGGGGAGACCCAGTACTTC. Its protein product is CASSDGQGGETQYF.

This clonotype was observed many times. V gene TRBV7-2 combines with J gene TRBJ2-7, with TRBD2 identical over 7 bases. With V trimmed by 6 bases and J by 4 bases, 3 bases remained unmatched. This CDR3 has 12 residues. Germline values: CDR1 SGHTA, CDR2 FQGNSA. The CDR3 nucleotides are TGTGCCAGCAGTTCCGGGAGGTACGAGCAGTACTTC. Its translation: CASSSGRYEQYF.

This clonotype has a handful of counts. This rearrangement joins TRBV12-3 or TRBV12-4 to TRBJ1-5; perhaps TRBD1 as D (5 bases). Trimming pared 9 bases from V and 4 bases from J, leaving 19 bases between. The CDR3 has 15 residues. This chain's CDR3 is CASSTFRDGNQPQHF. The CDR3 coding sequence is TGTGCCAGTTCCACTTTCAGGGATGGGAATCAGCCCCAGCATTTT.

The table lists this clonotype with many counts. This rearrangement joins TRBV29-1 to TRBJ1-2; no firm D call. Trimming shortened V by 6 bases and J by 2 bases, and 7 bases separated the two germline ends. Germline CDR1 is SQVTM and CDR2 is ANQGSEA. The CDR3 runs to 11 residues. CDR3 DNA: TGCAGCGTCCCCGAAAACTATGGCTACACCTTC. Protein sequence: CSVPENYGYTF.

The chain is built from TRBV6-1 and TRBJ2-5; no clear D. The length of the CDR3 is 12 residues. The V end lost 2 bases, the J end lost 5 bases, and 6 bases lay between the germline ends. Per the germline V gene, CDR1 is MNHNS and CDR2 is SASEGT. The CDR3 loop reads CASSELAETQYF. As DNA, the CDR3 is TGTGCCAGCAGTGAACTGGCTGAGACCCAGTACTTC.

This clonotype was counted a few times. The chain links TRBV4-1 to TRBJ1-2; 7 bases fit TRBD1. Germline V gene data show CDR1 as MGHRA and CDR2 as YSYEKL. The length of the CDR3 is 16 residues. The V and J ends lost 4 bases and 4 bases, in that order; junction bases with no gene match: 12. CDR3 amino acids: CASSPSNRGTLYGYTF. The CDR3 coding sequence is TGCGCCAGCAGCCCCTCTAACAGGGGAACTCTCTATGGCTACACCTTC.

In this sample, this clonotype turned up many times. The chain links TRBV2 to TRBJ2-5; 8 positions agree with TRBD2. Unmatched junction bases numbered 6, after V lost 5 bases and J lost 4 bases. The germline V gene encodes CDR1 SNHLY and CDR2 FYNNEI. This CDR3 comprises 14 residues. The DNA for the CDR3 is TGTGCCAGCAGTCGAGGCGGGAGGTCAGAGACCCAGTACTTC. It translates to CASSRGGRSETQYF.

The V and J genes are TRBV12-3 or TRBV12-4 and TRBJ1-5; D remains ambiguous. CDR3 size: 19 residues. Trimming left V 4 bases short and J 3 bases short, with 25 bases between. CDR3 region: CASSSSIWPGFRDNQPQHF. The DNA for the CDR3 is TGTGCCAGCAGTTCGTCAATTTGGCCGGGGTTTAGGGACAATCAGCCCCAGCATTTT.

This clonotype was observed at least ten times. The chain links TRBV6-1 to TRBJ1-2; no clear D. The V end lost 9 bases, the J end lost 9 bases, and 14 bases lay between the germline ends. CDR3 length: 11 amino acids. The V gene's germline CDR1 is MNHNS and CDR2 SASEGT. CDR3 nucleotides: TGTGCCAGTCAAAGTGGGGTCAGCTACACCTTC. Protein product: CASQSGVSYTF.

The genes are TRBV7-3 and TRBJ1-6; D is unresolved. CDR1 SGHTA and CDR2 FQGTGA come from the germline V gene. V lost 6 bases and J lost 14, with 8 bases in between. The CDR3 loop spans 10 amino acids. The CDR3 DNA sequence: TGTGCCAGCAGATATAGGGCCCTCCACTTT. As protein: CASRYRALHF.

J is TRBJ1-2 and V is TRBV2; 8 bases align to TRBD1. V shed 5 bases and J 8 bases; nucleotides not matched to a gene: 7. The V gene's germline CDR1 is SNHLY and CDR2 FYNNEI. This CDR3 is 13 amino acids long. The CDR3 protein is CASSPRDRLGYTF. The DNA of the CDR3 is TGTGCCAGCAGTCCACGGGACAGGCTGGGCTACACCTTC.

The chain links TRBV10-3 to TRBJ2-4; weak D call: TRBD2 (6 bases). CDR1 is ENHRY, CDR2 SYGVKD, per germline. CDR3 length: 21 residues. Trimming pared 0 bases from V and 1 base from J, leaving 25 bases between. CDR3 sequence reads: CAISESLIPAGSPLAKNIQYF. Written as DNA, the CDR3 is TGTGCCATCAGTGAGTCGTTGATCCCAGCGGGTAGTCCCCTCGCCAAAAACATTCAGTACTTC.

V usage is TRBV12-3 or TRBV12-4 and J usage is TRBJ1-2; 10 nucleotides agree with TRBD1. V trimming: 11 bases; J trimming: 4 bases; junction bases outside the gene matches: 13. The CDR3 is made up of 15 amino acids. CDR3 nucleotide sequence: TGTGCCGGCAAAACTAACGGACAGGGGGGCTATGGCTACACCTTC. Residues: CAGKTNGQGGYGYTF.

There are many counts of this clonotype. This chain connects TRBV15 to TRBJ1-1; D is perhaps TRBD1 (5 bases). The CDR3 spans 17 residues. Between the trimmed V and J ends, which lost 8 bases and 0 bases, there was a span of 22 bases. Germline values: CDR1 LNHNV, CDR2 YYDKDF (reference sequence). The DNA of the CDR3 is TGTGCCACCGGCGGAGACCTAGGGGCCTCAATGAACACTGAAGCTTTCTTT. Residues: CATGGDLGASMNTEAFF.

This clonotype appeared many times. The V call is TRBV3-1, the J call TRBJ2-7, with unresolved D. CDR1 and CDR2 (germline): LGHDT, YNNKEL (reference sequence). This CDR3 has 12 residues. V was clipped by 6 bases and J by 4 bases, with 10 bases between them. The CDR3 sequence is CASSRVEYEQYF. The CDR3 DNA follows: TGTGCCAGCAGTCGTGTGGAATACGAGCAGTACTTC.

This clonotype was found many times. V is TRBV10-3 and J is TRBJ2-7; D might be TRBD1 or TRBD2, each matching 5 bases. Germline lookup yields CDR1 ENHRY and CDR2 SYGVKD. The CDR3 contains 15 residues. V lost 10 bases to trimming and J lost 5 bases, with 24 bases between them. The CDR3: CATRAPGTPGDEQYF. CDR3 DNA sequence: TGTGCCACCAGAGCTCCCGGGACGCCTGGGGACGAGCAGTACTTC.

To note about this clonotype: Just one base apart from a much larger clone, this may be a read error. The final CDR3 position lacks the conserved phenylalanine or tryptophan, pointing to a likely read error. The limits of the CDR3 on the DNA are not certain, so only TCRdb's listed CDR3 is given. The chain couples TRBV2 to TRBJ2-1; the DNA was not compared with TRBD2, the D call given in the table. Germline values: CDR1 SNHLY, CDR2 FYNNEI. With termini counted, the CDR3 has 14 amino acids. The CDR3 here is CASTTGTTATGRFS.

This clonotype was recorded at least ten times. The V gene is TRBV19, the J gene TRBJ2-3; D is ambiguous. This CDR3 is 14 amino acids long. Germline V gene sequence: CDR1 LNHDA, CDR2 SQIVND (reference sequence). V was shortened by 1 base and J by 4 bases, with 9 bases between the two germline ends. CDR3 nucleotides: TGTGCCAGTAGTATAGGACCAGGCGCAGATACGCAGTATTTT. Its translation: CASSIGPGADTQYF. The entire variable domain, with the rest obtained from reference TRBV19 and TRBJ2-3, is as follows: DGGITQSPKYLFRKEGQNVTLSCEQNLNHDAMYWYRQDPGQGLRLIYYSQIVNDFQKGDIAEGYSVSREKKESFPLTVTSAQKNPTAFYLCASSIGPGADTQYFGPGTRLTVL.

This clonotype was observed many times. The rearrangement links TRBV7-9 to TRBJ2-5, with 8 nucleotides matching TRBD1. The V segment lost 5 bases and the J segment 2 bases; nucleotides outside the gene matches: 1. Germline CDR1 reads SEHNR; CDR2 reads FQNEAQ (reference sequence). The CDR3 sequence is 13 residues long. The CDR3 here is CASSRQGQETQYF. The CDR3, as DNA: TGTGCCAGCAGCAGACAGGGGCAAGAGACCCAGTACTTC.